The 26 T cell receptor beta chains below all came from one sample that was sequenced in a study of T cell responses to AZD1222 COVID-19 vaccine. Clones were sequenced by immunoSEQ multiplex PCR, and TCRdb holds only the in-frame ones, with some missing. The table lists about 110,000 clones, 92% of them singletons. The sequenced sample was peripheral blood, obtained 28 days after the second AZD1222 dose. These receptors originate from an adult who received the AZD1222 COVID-19 vaccine.

V and J are TRBV7-9 and TRBJ2-2; 8 bases are a match to TRBD1. The CDR3 spans 16 residues. Germline V gene data show CDR1 as SEHNR and CDR2 as FQNEAQ (reference sequence). V shed 5 bases, J shed 3 bases, and the junction held 8 bases outside the gene matches. CDR3: CASSGRTGSDTGELFF. The CDR3 coding sequence is TGTGCCAGCAGCGGCAGGACAGGGTCGGACACCGGGGAGCTGTTTTTT.

This sequence joins TRBV27 and TRBJ1-5; TRBD1 aligns across 7 bases. Germline V lookup: CDR1 MNHEY, CDR2 SMNVEV (reference sequence). V trimming: 4 bases; J trimming: 2 bases; junction bases outside the gene matches: 8. The CDR3 runs to 16 residues. The CDR3 protein is CASSWGQPMGNQPQHF. CDR3 DNA sequence: TGTGCCAGCAGTTGGGGACAGCCGATGGGCAATCAGCCCCAGCATTTT.

The V call is TRBV30, the J call TRBJ1-4; D might be TRBD1 (6 bases). This CDR3 spans 13 amino acids. Germline CDR1 reads GTSNPN; CDR2 reads SVGIG (reference sequence). V was pared by 6 bases and J by 7 bases, with 15 bases between. CDR3 in amino acids: CACRGGRFEKLFF. The CDR3 DNA reads TGTGCCTGCAGAGGGGGGCGTTTTGAAAAACTGTTTTTT.

CDR3 DNA: TGTGCCAGCAGGCACGATGGGGTCACTGAAGCTTTCTTT. Amino acid sequence: CASRHDGVTEAFF. The chain couples TRBV2 to TRBJ1-1; D unclear. The V gene's germline CDR1 is SNHLY and CDR2 FYNNEI. V was shortened by 6 bases and J by 4 bases, with 12 bases between the two germline ends. This CDR3 is 13 amino acids long.

This clone was seen just once. V and J are TRBV28 and TRBJ1-5; D gene ambiguous. Trimming left V 11 bases short and J 3 bases short, with 14 bases between. The V gene's germline CDR1 is MDHEN and CDR2 SYDVKM. The CDR3 is made up of 13 amino acids. The CDR3, as DNA: TGTGCCGTCCTACGGGAGTTCAATCAGCCCCAGCATTTT. Amino acid sequence: CAVLREFNQPQHF.

This chain joins TRBV5-1 and TRBJ2-3; the match to TRBD2 covers 7 bases. The CDR3 is 14 amino acids. V dropped 7 bases and J dropped 1; count of bases not matched to a gene: 6. Germline CDR1 SGHRS, CDR2 YFSETQ. The CDR3 bases are TGCGCCAGCCGCGGGACTACTCGCACAGATACGCAGTATTTT. Translation gives CASRGTTRTDTQYF.

This sequence joins TRBV6-1 and TRBJ1-1; no clear D. Germline V gives CDR1 MNHNS, CDR2 SASEGT. The V end was cut by 0 bases, the J end by 5 bases, with 10 bases between. There are 14 residues in the CDR3. The CDR3 nucleotides read TGTGCCAGCAGTGAAGCGTGGGCGGAAACTGAAGCTTTCTTT. This codes for CASSEAWAETEAFF.

Here the CDR3 reads CASSIGGGRTDTQYF. The CDR3 DNA sequence: TGTGCCAGTAGTATAGGGGGGGGACGCACAGATACGCAGTATTTT. The chain has TRBV19 and TRBJ2-3; 7 nucleotides line up with TRBD2. The CDR3 is 15 amino acids. The V gene end was trimmed by 1 base and the J gene end by 1 base; junction bases not matched to a gene: 2. Germline CDR1 and CDR2: LNHDA and SQIVND (reference sequence).

The chain recombines TRBV6-5 with TRBJ1-5; 7 nucleotides match TRBD1. CDR1 is MNHEY, CDR2 SVGAGI, per germline. This CDR3 is 14 amino acids long. J gave up 4 bases and V 4 bases, and 4 bases lay outside the gene matches. CDR3 region: CASSSTGTNQPQHF. CDR3 sequence (DNA): TGTGCCAGCAGTTCGACAGGGACGAATCAGCCCCAGCATTTT.

The genes are TRBV6-5 and TRBJ1-2; unclear D gene. Germline-derived CDR1 and CDR2 are MNHEY and SVGAGI. This CDR3 region has 12 residues. V lost 6 bases, J lost 2 bases, and 7 bases lay in between. CDR3 coding DNA: TGTGCCAGCAGAAGGAGGAACTATGGCTACACCTTC. Protein sequence: CASRRRNYGYTF.

The rearrangement joins TRBV19 to TRBJ2-3; D remains ambiguous. The CDR3 is 13 residues long. V was clipped by 6 bases and J by 2 bases, with 9 bases between them. Germline CDR1 reads LNHDA; CDR2 reads SQIVND (reference sequence). The CDR3 loop is CASSYTLTDTQYF. As DNA, the CDR3 is TGTGCCAGTAGCTACACCCTCACAGATACGCAGTATTTT.

The chain has TRBV25-1 and TRBJ1-5; D not certain. V was clipped by 6 bases and J by 4 bases, with 10 bases between them. Germline V CDR1 and CDR2: MGHDK, SYGVNS. This CDR3 has 13 amino acids. DNA of the CDR3: TGTGCCAGCAGGTTGGGAGATAATCAGCCCCAGCATTTT. Residues: CASRLGDNQPQHF.

The chain has TRBV7-2 and TRBJ1-5; D not certain. V shed 1 base and J shed 7 bases, with 8 bases lying between them. The CDR3 contains 13 residues. The germline V gene has CDR1 SGHTA and CDR2 FQGNSA. CDR3 in amino acids: CASSLDREQPQHF. The CDR3, as DNA: TGTGCCAGCAGCTTAGACCGAGAACAGCCCCAGCATTTT.

The chain is built from TRBV4-1 and TRBJ2-1; 7 bases are shared with TRBD2. Germline CDR1 MGHRA, CDR2 YSYEKL. The CDR3 totals 19 residues. After removal of 4 bases from V and 2 bases from J, the junction contained 17 bases not matched to a gene. In DNA, the CDR3 is TGCGCCAGCAGCCCAGAGGCGAGCGGGACCCCCAGCACCTACAATGAGCAGTTCTTC. Protein product: CASSPEASGTPSTYNEQFF.

This chain uses TRBV4-2 with TRBJ1-2; 7 nucleotides agree with TRBD1. Germline assignment: CDR1 LGHNA and CDR2 YNFKEQ. The CDR3 extends over 17 amino acids. J lost 4 bases, V lost 0 bases, and 11 bases had no gene match. The CDR3 nucleotides read TGTGCCAGCAGCCAAGAACCGGAGAGGGGGCGGGTCTATGGCTACACCTTC. This codes for CASSQEPERGRVYGYTF.

The DNA of the CDR3 is TGTGCCAGCAGCTTGGCCGTGCTAGCGGGAGGGAGCACAGATACGCAGTATTTT. This translates into CASSLAVLAGGSTDTQYF. This chain links TRBV5-6 with TRBJ2-3; 12 positions agree with TRBD2. The V and J ends lost 0 bases and 0 bases, in that order; junction bases with no gene match: 5. The CDR3 runs 18 residues. Looked up from germline, CDR1 is SGHDT and CDR2 is YYEEEE.

V gene TRBV6-5 combines with J gene TRBJ1-4, with D tentatively TRBD1 (5 bases). V dropped 5 bases and J dropped 7 bases, with 14 bases sitting between them. The CDR3 has 14 amino acids. Germline V gene lookup returns CDR1 MNHEY and CDR2 SVGAGI. The CDR3 sequence: CASSPRDLREKLFF. For the CDR3, the DNA is TGTGCCAGCAGTCCCAGGGACTTGCGTGAAAAACTGTTTTTT.

V gene TRBV15 combines with J gene TRBJ2-4, with TRBD2 identical over 13 bases. The V segment lost 2 bases and the J segment 1 base; nucleotides outside the gene matches: 8. CDR1 and CDR2 (germline): LNHNV, YYDKDF (reference sequence). The CDR3 length is 19 residues. The CDR3 DNA reads TGTGCCACCAGCAGACCGTCCGGGACTAGCGGGATGGCCAAAAACATTCAGTACTTC. This encodes CATSRPSGTSGMAKNIQYF.

V gene TRBV7-6 combines with J gene TRBJ2-3; D unresolved. Germline-derived CDR1 and CDR2 are SGHVS and FNYEAQ. CDR3 length equals 15 residues. V was shortened by 3 bases and J by 1 base, with 11 bases between the two germline ends. CDR3 sequence: CASSFGSVGTDTQYF. The CDR3 DNA reads as TGTGCCAGCAGCTTCGGGTCCGTTGGCACAGATACGCAGTATTTT.

This rearrangement joins TRBV5-1 to TRBJ1-4; 7 bases fit TRBD1. CDR3 length: 16 amino acids. V gave up 2 bases and J gave up 4 bases; unmatched junction bases: 8. Germline CDR1 reads SGHRS; CDR2 reads YFSETQ. The DNA for the CDR3 is TGCGCCAGCAGCTTTACACGGGACAGTCTTAATGAAAAACTGTTTTTT. Its protein is CASSFTRDSLNEKLFF.

The rearrangement uses TRBV7-8 and TRBJ1-3; D not resolved. Germline assignment: CDR1 SGHVS and CDR2 FQNEAQ. The CDR3 extends over 13 amino acids. The V end lost 5 bases, the J end lost 3 bases, and 8 bases lay between the germline ends. CDR3 sequence reads: CASSPRVGNTIYF. The CDR3 coding sequence is TGTGCCAGCAGCCCGAGGGTTGGAAACACCATATATTTT. Complete variable domain (other parts from reference TRBV7-8 and TRBJ1-3): GAGVSQSPRYKVAKRGQDVALRCDPISGHVSLFWYQQALGQGPEFLTYFQNEAQLDKSGLPSDRFFAERPEGSVSTLKIQRTQQEDSAVYLCASSPRVGNTIYFGEGSWLTVV.

The chain employs TRBV29-1 and TRBJ1-4; D is uncertain. The length of the CDR3 is 13 residues. The germline V and J ends were trimmed by 7 bases and 0 bases, with 9 bases remaining between them. Germline V CDR1 and CDR2: SQVTM, ANQGSEA. In nucleotides, the CDR3 is TGCAGCGCCGGAGGTACAACTAATGAAAAACTGTTTTTT. Residues: CSAGGTTNEKLFF.

The chain couples TRBV6-2 or TRBV6-3 to TRBJ2-7; TRBD1 agrees at 8 bases. CDR3 length: 14 amino acids. Germline V lookup: CDR1 MNHEY, CDR2 SVGEGT. Trimming took 4 bases from V and 2 from J; bases not matched to a gene: 4. CDR3 in amino acids: CASSSPGQAYEQYF. CDR3 coding DNA: TGTGCCAGCAGTTCCCCGGGACAGGCCTACGAGCAGTACTTC.

V and J are TRBV5-1 and TRBJ2-7; D not certain. Germline V gives CDR1 SGHRS, CDR2 YFSETQ. The length of the CDR3 is 15 residues. Trimming took off 4 bases at V and 1 base at J, with 15 bases between the two ends. The CDR3 DNA reads TGCGCCAGCAGCCTTGGTAGGGTCCGTTCCTACGAGCAGTACTTC. Protein sequence: CASSLGRVRSYEQYF.

V is TRBV12-5 and J is TRBJ1-2; possible D gene TRBD1, 6 bases. This CDR3 spans 13 amino acids. Germline CDR1 and CDR2: LGHNT and FRNRAP. V gave up 6 bases and J gave up 6 bases, with 14 bases separating them. As DNA, the CDR3 is TGTGCTAGTGGGACTAGACAGGTGAATGGCTACACCTTC. Its protein is CASGTRQVNGYTF.

V and J are TRBV10-3 and TRBJ1-1; no definite D call. Germline V lookup: CDR1 ENHRY, CDR2 SYGVKD. This CDR3 region has 15 residues. V was clipped by 3 bases and J by 2 bases, with 13 bases between them. CDR3 DNA: TGTGCCATCAGTGACCACCTAAAGGGTAACACTGAAGCTTTCTTT. This gives the protein CAISDHLKGNTEAFF.